Below are 31 T cell receptor beta chains sequenced from a single sample in a study of CD8 T cells in Susac syndrome. The RNA input was about 0.5 to 1 ug, and it was reverse transcribed with random hexamers. From the immunoSEQ multiplex PCR reads, TCRdb called clonotypes with MiXCR, one entry per CDR3 protein. The data hold around 190,000 distinct CDR3 sequences, with approximately 95% observed a single time. Sequencing used CD8+ T cells from PBMCs. Receptors were obtained from a human donor with multiple sclerosis.

This rearrangement joins TRBV7-7 to TRBJ2-5; 8 bases agree with TRBD1. Unmatched junction bases numbered 3, after V lost 4 bases and J lost 5 bases. Germline CDR1 SSHAT, CDR2 FNYEAQ (reference sequence). The length of the CDR3 is 13 residues. CDR3 region: CASSSRDRETQYF. In DNA form, the CDR3 reads TGTGCCAGCAGCTCACGGGACAGGGAGACCCAGTACTTC. The whole variable domain, filled in from reference TRBV7-7 and TRBJ2-5, reads GAGVSQSPRYKVTKRGQDVTLRCDPISSHATLYWYQQALGQGPEFLTYFNYEAQPDKSGLPSDRFSAERPEGSISTLTIQRTEQRDSAMYRCASSSRDRETQYFGPGTRLLVL.

The chain recombines TRBV12-3 or TRBV12-4 with TRBJ2-1, with 9 bases aligning to TRBD2. The CDR3 length is 18 residues. V gave up 4 bases and J gave up 10 bases; unmatched junction bases: 20. CDR3 sequence: CASSSHPLGLAGQREQFF. In nucleotides, the CDR3 is TGTGCCAGCAGTTCCCACCCCCTTGGCCTAGCGGGGCAGCGGGAGCAGTTCTTC.

The rearrangement joins TRBV6-1 to TRBJ2-4, with a tentative D call TRBD1 (6 bases). CDR1 is MNHNS and CDR2 is SASEGT in the germline V gene. With 1 base removed from V and 0 bases from J, the gap between germline ends came to 22 bases. CDR3 length: 20 residues. This CDR3 reads CASSEGLGTPGLIAKNIQYF. The CDR3 coding sequence is TGTGCCAGCAGTGAAGGCCTGGGGACACCAGGGTTAATAGCCAAAAACATTCAGTACTTC.

This chain uses TRBV12-3 or TRBV12-4 with TRBJ2-5; 8 bases match TRBD2. Trimming at V came to 4 bases and at J to 3 bases, leaving 4 bases not matched to a gene. The CDR3 is made up of 14 amino acids. CDR3: CASSWTSLKETQYF. In nucleotides, the CDR3 is TGTGCCAGCAGTTGGACTAGCCTTAAAGAGACCCAGTACTTC.

This chain uses TRBV7-8 with TRBJ1-5, with D unclear. Trimming pared 2 bases from V and 0 bases from J, leaving 5 bases between. Germline V gives CDR1 SGHVS, CDR2 FQNEAQ. The CDR3 has 14 amino acids. The CDR3, as DNA: TGTGCCAGCAGCTTATCCGATAGCAATCAGCCCCAGCATTTT. Translation gives CASSLSDSNQPQHF.

This CDR3 is CASSAYPVGNEQFF. The CDR3, as DNA: TGTGCCAGTAGTGCCTATCCCGTCGGGAATGAGCAGTTCTTC. The chain has TRBV19 and TRBJ2-1, with no clear D. CDR1 and CDR2 from the germline V gene are LNHDA and SQIVND (reference sequence). The germline V and J ends were trimmed by 5 bases and 7 bases, with 15 bases remaining between them. This CDR3 contains 14 residues.

The chain is built from TRBV29-1 and TRBJ2-3; D unresolved. Between the trimmed V and J ends, which lost 3 bases and 2 bases, there was a span of 9 bases. The CDR3 length is 13 residues. Germline V lookup: CDR1 SQVTM, CDR2 ANQGSEA. The CDR3 loop is CSVDLGLTDTQYF. For the CDR3, the DNA is TGCAGCGTTGACCTAGGGCTCACAGATACGCAGTATTTT.

This sequence joins TRBV15 and TRBJ2-3; D uncertain. CDR1 and CDR2 from the germline V gene are LNHNV and YYDKDF (reference sequence). This CDR3 spans 13 amino acids. The V end was cut by 3 bases, the J end by 5 bases, with 9 bases between. CDR3 loop: CATSSHIRDTQYF. DNA of the CDR3: TGTGCCACCAGCAGCCATATTAGAGATACGCAGTATTTT.

V is TRBV5-1 and J is TRBJ2-7; D gene ambiguous. V lost 1 base, J lost 0 bases, and 8 bases lay in between. The CDR3 length is 14 residues. Germline-derived CDR1 and CDR2 are SGHRS and YFSETQ. This CDR3 is CASSLPGSSYEQYF. The DNA of the CDR3 is TGCGCCAGCAGCTTGCCTGGCAGCTCCTACGAGCAGTACTTC.

The V call is TRBV27, the J call TRBJ2-1; D possibly corresponds to TRBD1 (5 bases). CDR3 size: 14 residues. CDR1 and CDR2 (germline): MNHEY, SMNVEV (reference sequence). V dropped 6 bases and J dropped 6 bases, with 15 bases sitting between them. The CDR3 sequence: CASSFTGSLNEQFF. The DNA of the CDR3 is TGTGCCAGCAGCTTTACAGGTTCCCTCAATGAGCAGTTCTTC.

V gene TRBV27 combines with J gene TRBJ2-1; 8 bases are a match to TRBD2. V lost 7 bases, J lost 3 bases, and 14 bases stayed unmatched. The CDR3 loop spans 17 amino acids. Germline assignment: CDR1 MNHEY and CDR2 SMNVEV (reference sequence). The CDR3: CASTTRTSRLDYNEQFF. DNA of the CDR3: TGTGCCAGCACAACCCGGACTAGCAGACTGGACTACAATGAGCAGTTCTTC.

CDR3 amino acids: CASSHAAWYGYTF. CDR3 coding DNA: TGTGCCAGCAGCCACGCCGCTTGGTATGGCTACACCTTC. This chain uses TRBV7-9 with TRBJ1-2; D remains ambiguous. CDR1 and CDR2 (germline): SEHNR, FQNEAQ (reference sequence). CDR3 length: 13 amino acids. V was trimmed by 5 bases and J by 5 bases, leaving 12 bases between them.

V usage is TRBV9 and J usage is TRBJ2-1; TRBD2 might be the D (5 bases). The CDR3 sequence is 17 residues long. Germline assignment: CDR1 SGDLS and CDR2 YYNGEE. V was cut by 3 bases and J by 1 base, with 17 bases left in between. The CDR3 DNA is TGTGCCAGCAGCGCCGGTCCGACCCGGGGTTCCTACAATGAGCAGTTCTTC. It encodes CASSAGPTRGSYNEQFF. Together with reference TRBV9 and TRBJ2-1, the CDR3 gives the full variable domain: DSGVTQTPKHLITATGQRVTLRCSPRSGDLSVYWYQQSLDQGLQFLIQYYNGEERAKGNILERFSAQQFPDLHSELNLSSLELGDSALYFCASSAGPTRGSYNEQFFGPGTRLTVL.

This sequence joins TRBV20-1 and TRBJ1-2; no clear D. The length of the CDR3 is 13 residues. Between the trimmed V and J ends, which lost 7 bases and 4 bases, there was a span of 16 bases. Germline assignment: CDR1 DFQATT and CDR2 SNEGSKA (reference sequence). The CDR3 nucleotides are TGCAGTGGCAAAATTCTTCTTGCCTATGGCTACACCTTC. It yields the protein CSGKILLAYGYTF.

The CDR3 loop reads CASSSRSNEQFF. DNA of the CDR3: TGTGCCAGCAGCTCAAGAAGTAATGAGCAGTTCTTC. This chain links TRBV7-9 with TRBJ2-1; D call uncertain. Per the germline V gene, CDR1 is SEHNR and CDR2 is FQNEAQ (reference sequence). Trimming stripped 4 bases from V and 7 bases from J, with 8 bases between. This CDR3 contains 12 residues.

The genes are TRBV3-1 and TRBJ1-6, with D uncertain. This CDR3 region has 17 residues. The V gene lost 0 bases and the J gene lost 11 bases, with 20 bases spanning the gap. Germline V gene lookup returns CDR1 LGHDT and CDR2 YNNKEL (reference sequence). The CDR3 region is CASSQDVDGRIGTPLHF. CDR3 DNA sequence: TGTGCCAGCAGCCAAGATGTCGACGGGCGTATCGGTACACCCCTCCACTTT.

V is TRBV9 and J is TRBJ2-1; D is possibly TRBD1 or TRBD2 (5 bases each). V shed 5 bases and J shed 3 bases, with 12 bases lying between them. CDR3 length equals 14 residues. Looked up from germline, CDR1 is SGDLS and CDR2 is YYNGEE. CDR3 residues: CASSPGPSYNEQFF. The CDR3 DNA sequence: TGTGCCAGCAGTCCGGGACCCAGCTACAATGAGCAGTTCTTC.

The gene calls are TRBV7-9 and TRBJ2-5, with D perhaps matching TRBD1 (6 bases). V was pared by 4 bases and J by 0 bases, with 9 bases between. The CDR3 covers 14 residues. The germline V gene encodes CDR1 SEHNR and CDR2 FQNEAQ (reference sequence). Written as DNA, the CDR3 is TGTGCCAGCAGCTCTGAGGGGGACCAAGAGACCCAGTACTTC. Encoded protein: CASSSEGDQETQYF.

The V and J genes are TRBV3-1 and TRBJ2-1; 7 nucleotides agree with TRBD1. J was trimmed by 2 bases and V by 2 bases; bases with no gene match: 6. Germline V gene sequence: CDR1 LGHDT, CDR2 YNNKEL (reference sequence). CDR3 length equals 16 residues. In DNA, the CDR3 is TGTGCCAGCAGCCAACCCACAGGGGCCCCCTACAATGAGCAGTTCTTC. This gives the protein CASSQPTGAPYNEQFF.

The chain has TRBV21-1 and TRBJ1-2; TRBD1, the table's D call, lacks a check against the DNA. TRBV21-1 counts as a pseudogene. The CDR3 is 16 residues long. CDR3 region: CASSKEFPGKTHGYTF. Here the CDR3 DNA reads TGTGCCAGCAGCAAAGAGTTCCCCGGGAAAACCCATGGCTACACCTTC.

As regards this clonotype: The junction and the germline gene differ at one end; a read error may be behind it. The chain is built from TRBV29-1 and TRBJ2-1; 9 bases match TRBD2. Per the germline V gene, CDR1 is SQVTM and CDR2 is ANQGSEA. This CDR3 has 11 residues. This chain's CDR3 is CSAGGTNGQFF. The CDR3 DNA sequence: TGCAGTGCGGGGGGGACTAATGGGCAGTTCTTC.

The V gene is TRBV29-1, the J gene TRBJ1-2; no clear D. The germline V gene has CDR1 SQVTM and CDR2 ANQGSEA. CDR3 size: 15 residues. The V end lost 2 bases, the J end lost 8 bases, and 21 bases lay between the germline ends. The CDR3 nucleotides read TGCAGCGTTGAACTAAAGGCGGCCCCTCCCAGCGGCTACACCTTC. Amino acids: CSVELKAAPPSGYTF.

The chain joins TRBV3-1 to TRBJ2-7; D is ambiguous. Trimming took off 1 base at V and 7 bases at J, with 8 bases between the two ends. This CDR3 is 12 amino acids long. Germline V lookup: CDR1 LGHDT, CDR2 YNNKEL (reference sequence). CDR3 in DNA: TGTGCCAGCAGCCAAGGCCAACGAGAGCAGTACTTC. It specifies CASSQGQREQYF.

The V call is TRBV9, the J call TRBJ2-7; either TRBD1 or TRBD2 may supply D (5 bases each). V lost 2 bases, J lost 0 bases, and 18 bases lay in between. CDR1 SGDLS and CDR2 YYNGEE come from the germline V gene. The CDR3 loop spans 17 amino acids. In DNA form, the CDR3 reads TGTGCCAGCAGCGTTCCTATGGGGCGGGCCCCCTCCTACGAGCAGTACTTC. Protein product: CASSVPMGRAPSYEQYF.

The rearrangement joins TRBV29-1 to TRBJ2-7; D possibly matches TRBD1 or TRBD2 (5 bases each). V gave up 4 bases and J gave up 4 bases, with 17 bases separating them. The CDR3 sequence is 14 residues long. The V gene's germline CDR1 is SQVTM and CDR2 ANQGSEA. CDR3 amino acids: CSVATRQRGYEQYF. CDR3 sequence (DNA): TGCAGCGTTGCAACTAGGCAGAGGGGTTACGAGCAGTACTTC.

The chain employs TRBV5-1 and TRBJ2-1; D not certain. Per the germline V gene, CDR1 is SGHRS and CDR2 is YFSETQ. The V and J ends lost 1 base and 9 bases respectively, with 5 bases between them. The CDR3 has 11 amino acids. The CDR3 DNA is TGCGCCAGCAGCTTGTCAGTTGAGCAGTTCTTC. Its translation is CASSLSVEQFF.

This chain links TRBV11-2 with TRBJ2-7; 8 bases match TRBD1. The CDR3 totals 12 residues. The germline V gene encodes CDR1 SGHAT and CDR2 FQNNGV. V was clipped by 6 bases and J by 6 bases; unmatched bases: 4. CDR3 sequence: CASRLTGAEQYF. CDR3 nucleotides: TGTGCCAGCAGATTGACAGGGGCCGAGCAGTACTTC.

This clonotype was picked up one time. This sequence joins TRBV4-1 and TRBJ2-4; D is perhaps TRBD2 (6 bases). Per the germline V gene, CDR1 is MGHRA and CDR2 is YSYEKL. This CDR3 is 20 amino acids long. The V end lost 5 bases, the J end lost 0 bases, and 26 bases lay between the germline ends. In DNA, the CDR3 is TGCGCCAGCAGCTCCACCCCTTTAGCTGTGCGGGAACTAGCCAAAAACATTCAGTACTTC. It translates to CASSSTPLAVRELAKNIQYF.

The V and J genes are TRBV12-3 or TRBV12-4 and TRBJ1-2; D is undetermined. Trimming took off 5 bases at V and 1 base at J, with 8 bases between the two ends. CDR3 length: 13 amino acids. The CDR3 nucleotides are TGTGCCAGCAGTAATTACAGTAACTATGGCTACACCTTC. Translation gives CASSNYSNYGYTF.

The CDR3 DNA reads TGTGCCAGCACCCAACCCTACTATCAAGAGACCCAGTACTTC. This sequence encodes CASTQPYYQETQYF. This sequence joins TRBV27 and TRBJ2-5, with no clear D. The CDR3 is 14 residues long. Trimming removed 7 bases from V and 2 bases from J, with 14 bases in between. Germline lookup yields CDR1 MNHEY and CDR2 SMNVEV (reference sequence).

This chain joins TRBV3-1 and TRBJ1-1; no reliable D call. The CDR3 totals 14 residues. Germline V gene lookup returns CDR1 LGHDT and CDR2 YNNKEL (reference sequence). V lost 5 bases to trimming and J lost 1 base, with 11 bases between them. DNA of the CDR3: TGTGCCAGCAGCTACGATACACCGAACACTGAAGCTTTCTTT. Amino acid sequence: CASSYDTPNTEAFF.